A single sample is the source of the 24 T cell receptor beta chains below, sequenced in a study of Graves' ophthalmopathy and Graves' hyperthyroidism. The authors amplified TCR beta CDR3 regions from RNA transcripts. First-round RT-PCR used HTBI primers; second-round multiplex PCR followed. TCRdb independently ran MiXCR on the multiplex PCR reads; one entry per CDR3 protein. This sample has hundreds of thousands of distinct CDR3 sequences, with roughly 14% found just once. The sample consisted of peripheral blood. These receptors came from a woman aged 18-29 years with stable Graves' hyperthyroidism.

This clonotype was detected many times. J is TRBJ2-5 and V is TRBV2, with D maybe TRBD2 (5 bases). Germline values: CDR1 SNHLY, CDR2 FYNNEI. Trimming took off 8 bases at V and 5 bases at J, with 12 bases between the two ends. The CDR3 has 12 residues. The DNA for the CDR3 is TGTGCCAGCGACAAGGGCGGGGAGACCCAGTACTTC. Protein: CASDKGGETQYF. The full variable domain, in which reference TRBV2 and TRBJ2-5 provide the parts outside the CDR3, is EPEVTQTPSHQVTQMGQEVILRCVPISNHLYFYWYRQILGQKVEFLVSFYNNEISEKSEIFDDQFSVERPDGSNFTLKIRSTKLEDSAMYFCASDKGGETQYFGPGTRLLVL.

V is TRBV6-1 and J is TRBJ1-5; 8 nucleotides agree with TRBD1. Germline V gene data show CDR1 as MNHNS and CDR2 as SASEGT. The CDR3 has 15 residues. J lost 3 bases, V lost 6 bases, and 7 bases had no gene match. CDR3 region: CASRPGTGDNQPQHF. DNA of the CDR3: TGTGCCAGCAGACCCGGGACAGGAGACAATCAGCCCCAGCATTTT.

In its sample, this clonotype was seen many times. The chain carries TRBV28 and TRBJ2-7, with 13 nucleotides matching TRBD2. Trimming cost V 5 bases and J 2 bases; bases outside gene matches: 3. Germline V gene data show CDR1 as MDHEN and CDR2 as SYDVKM. The length of the CDR3 is 15 residues. CDR3 sequence reads: CASSRGLAGPYEQYF. In DNA form, the CDR3 reads TGTGCCAGCAGTCGGGGACTAGCGGGGCCCTACGAGCAGTACTTC.

This clonotype was counted at least ten times. J is TRBJ2-5 and V is TRBV12-3 or TRBV12-4; 10 bases are a match to TRBD2. CDR3 size: 15 residues. V shed 6 bases, J shed 5 bases, and the junction held 9 bases outside the gene matches. The CDR3 here is CASSVAGGPSETQYF. The CDR3 DNA reads TGTGCCAGCAGCGTAGCGGGGGGTCCCTCGGAGACCCAGTACTTC.

This clonotype showed up many times. CDR3 residues: CSARDTSSLGQPQHF. The CDR3 nucleotides read TGCAGTGCTAGAGATACATCGTCACTGGGTCAGCCCCAGCATTTT. This chain uses TRBV20-1 with TRBJ1-5, with unresolved D. The germline CDR1 and CDR2 sequences are DFQATT and SNEGSKA (reference sequence). This CDR3 contains 15 residues. V was clipped by 0 bases and J by 6 bases, with 15 bases between them.

The sample holds many counts of this clonotype. The V call is TRBV19, the J call TRBJ1-1; perhaps TRBD1 as D (5 bases). The V end lost 7 bases, the J end lost 7 bases, and 13 bases lay between the germline ends. Germline CDR1 and CDR2: LNHDA and SQIVND (reference sequence). This CDR3 region has 12 residues. This CDR3 reads CASTGTVVEAFF. The DNA of the CDR3 is TGTGCCAGTACCGGGACGGTCGTTGAAGCTTTCTTT. The full variable domain, with the rest looked up from reference TRBV19 and TRBJ1-1, is DGGITQSPKYLFRKEGQNVTLSCEQNLNHDAMYWYRQDPGQGLRLIYYSQIVNDFQKGDIAEGYSVSREKKESFPLTVTSAQKNPTAFYLCASTGTVVEAFFGQGTRLTVV.

This clonotype was recorded at least ten times. V usage is TRBV6-2 or TRBV6-3 and J usage is TRBJ1-3, with D hard to call. CDR3 length: 14 amino acids. CDR1 is MNHEY and CDR2 is SVGEGT in the germline V gene. Trimming left V 3 bases short and J 3 bases short, with 9 bases between. Written as DNA, the CDR3 is TGTGCCAGCAGTTATGGGCAGCTTGGAAACACCATATATTTT. Protein product: CASSYGQLGNTIYF.

V is TRBV29-1 and J is TRBJ1-2; TRBD1 might be the D (6 bases). Germline V gene data show CDR1 as SQVTM and CDR2 as ANQGSEA. Trimming removed 3 bases at V and 4 bases at J, with 12 bases between. The CDR3 runs to 13 residues. Here the CDR3 DNA reads TGCAGCGTTGACCCCGTGACAGGCTATGGCTACACCTTC. This encodes CSVDPVTGYGYTF.

This clonotype was picked up many times. The chain links TRBV19 to TRBJ2-5, with D possibly being TRBD2 (6 bases). V was trimmed by 5 bases and J by 6 bases, leaving 10 bases between them. The length of the CDR3 is 12 residues. Germline loops: CDR1 LNHDA, CDR2 SQIVND (reference sequence). CDR3 region: CASSPEGQTQYF. CDR3 bases: TGTGCCAGTAGTCCGGAGGGGCAGACCCAGTACTTC.

As for this clonotype: A single base separates this from a much larger clone, so it may be a read error. The rearrangement joins TRBV19 to TRBJ1-2; D gene ambiguous. Looked up from germline, CDR1 is LNHDA and CDR2 is SQIVND (reference sequence). There are 13 residues in the CDR3. The CDR3 DNA reads TGTGTCAGTAGTATAAGCAGTCTTGATGGCTACACCTTC. As protein: CVSSISSLDGYTF.

This clonotype was recorded many times. This chain uses TRBV11-2 with TRBJ2-5, with a weak D call TRBD1 (6 bases). V shed 7 bases and J shed 5 bases, with 17 bases lying between them. The CDR3 consists of 14 residues. Germline lookup yields CDR1 SGHAT and CDR2 FQNNGV. CDR3 sequence (DNA): TGTGCCAGCAAGCCTCAGGGGTTCGGGGAGACCCAGTACTTC. Protein: CASKPQGFGETQYF.

V and J are TRBV6-2 or TRBV6-3 and TRBJ2-1; either TRBD1 or TRBD2 may fit D (6 bases each). Trimming stripped 0 bases from V and 0 bases from J, with 24 bases between. Germline loops: CDR1 MNHEY, CDR2 SVGEGT. The CDR3 totals 21 residues. The chain's CDR3 is CASSYSTGAWGAPSSYNEQFF. The CDR3 nucleotides are TGTGCCAGCAGTTACTCGACGGGGGCTTGGGGGGCCCCAAGCTCCTACAATGAGCAGTTCTTC.

The table lists this clonotype with many counts. V usage is TRBV6-5 and J usage is TRBJ1-2; TRBD1 is a possible D gene (6 bases). This CDR3 has 15 amino acids. Germline loops: CDR1 MNHEY, CDR2 SVGAGI. Trimming shortened V by 7 bases and J by 1 base, and 16 bases separated the two germline ends. Here the CDR3 reads CASNPGQTHNYGYTF. The CDR3, as DNA: TGTGCCAGCAATCCCGGACAGACACATAACTATGGCTACACCTTC.

This clonotype was detected ten times or more. The rearrangement joins TRBV24-1 to TRBJ1-2; 7 nucleotides match TRBD1. The J segment lost 3 bases and the V segment lost 2 bases, leaving 14 bases of the junction unmatched. The CDR3 is 18 amino acids. CDR1 is KGHDR, CDR2 SFDVKD, per germline. CDR3 residues: CATSDSRQGTPSYYGYTF. The CDR3 nucleotides are TGTGCCACCAGTGATTCCCGACAGGGTACCCCCTCCTACTATGGCTACACCTTC.

This clonotype was counted many times. This chain joins TRBV10-3 and TRBJ2-4; 7 bases map to TRBD1. J gave up 7 bases and V 5 bases, and 2 bases lay outside the gene matches. Germline V gene lookup returns CDR1 ENHRY and CDR2 SYGVKD. The CDR3 loop spans 12 amino acids. This CDR3 reads CAISLQGNIQYF. The DNA of the CDR3 is TGTGCCATCAGTCTACAGGGGAACATTCAGTACTTC.

This clonotype was counted between two and nine times. This chain uses TRBV7-3 with TRBJ2-2; possibly TRBD1 or TRBD2 for D (7 bases each). This CDR3 is built from 18 residues. The germline V gene encodes CDR1 SGHTA and CDR2 FQGTGA. V was trimmed by 5 bases and J by 0 bases, leaving 19 bases between them. CDR3 nucleotides: TGTGCCAGCAGCCCCGGGGGGAGGGGGCCCCCGAACACCGGGGAGCTGTTTTTT. This gives the protein CASSPGGRGPPNTGELFF.

This clonotype was seen many times. The chain's CDR3 is CASSLVEGTEAFF. CDR3 coding DNA: TGTGCCAGCAGCTTAGTAGAGGGCACTGAAGCTTTCTTT. The chain links TRBV11-2 to TRBJ1-1, with D unclear. Trimming took 1 base from V and 4 from J, leaving 7 bases between them. CDR1 is SGHAT and CDR2 is FQNNGV in the germline V gene. The CDR3 has 13 amino acids.

This chain connects TRBV7-9 to TRBJ2-7; the D is unclear. The length of the CDR3 is 14 residues. From germline, CDR1 is SEHNR and CDR2 FQNEAQ (reference sequence). Trimming shortened V by 5 bases and J by 2 bases, and 13 bases separated the two germline ends. CDR3 protein: CASSGRTEPYEQYF. The CDR3 bases are TGTGCCAGCAGCGGGCGGACCGAACCCTACGAGCAGTACTTC.

This clonotype was seen at least ten times. The chain uses TRBV11-2 and TRBJ1-1; D ambiguous. Germline lookup yields CDR1 SGHAT and CDR2 FQNNGV. Trimming took 1 base from V and 1 from J, leaving 16 bases between them. The CDR3 is 17 amino acids. CDR3 DNA: TGTGCCAGCAGCTTAGTGTCGTTCCGGTCCAAGAACACTGAAGCTTTCTTT. Residues: CASSLVSFRSKNTEAFF.

This clonotype was picked up a small number of times. This sequence joins TRBV10-1 and TRBJ1-1; D is undetermined. CDR1 and CDR2 from the germline V gene are WNHNN and SYGVQD (reference sequence). Trimming removed 2 bases from V and 11 bases from J, with 21 bases in between. The CDR3 runs 15 residues. Here the CDR3 DNA reads TGCGCCAGCAGTGAGACTACAGATTACCCACACTCGGCTTTCTTT. This sequence encodes CASSETTDYPHSAFF.

This clonotype was detected ten times or more. The chain joins TRBV11-2 to TRBJ2-2, with a possible D match to TRBD2 (6 bases). The germline V and J ends were trimmed by 2 bases and 1 base, with 11 bases remaining between them. Germline V gene data show CDR1 as SGHAT and CDR2 as FQNNGV. This CDR3 is 16 amino acids long. CDR3 in DNA: TGTGCCAGCAGCTTAAGGCGGGGCCTGAACACCGGGGAGCTGTTTTTT. As protein: CASSLRRGLNTGELFF.

The chain has TRBV6-1 and TRBJ2-5; 7 bases line up with TRBD1. V lost 6 bases, J lost 0 bases, and 7 bases stayed unmatched. Looked up from germline, CDR1 is MNHNS and CDR2 is SASEGT. This CDR3 contains 15 residues. The CDR3 sequence is CASSARDSHQETQYF. For the CDR3, the DNA is TGTGCCAGCAGCGCCCGGGACAGCCACCAAGAGACCCAGTACTTC.

This clonotype came up many times. This chain joins TRBV5-1 and TRBJ1-1, with D perhaps matching TRBD1 (6 bases). Trimming pared 8 bases from V and 7 bases from J, leaving 12 bases between. Germline-derived CDR1 and CDR2 are SGHRS and YFSETQ. The CDR3 has 11 residues. CDR3: CASAGGLEAFF. Here the CDR3 DNA reads TGCGCCAGTGCTGGGGGGCTTGAAGCTTTCTTT.

This clonotype was seen repeatedly, ten times or more. This chain links TRBV18 with TRBJ1-2; 9 nucleotides align to TRBD1. The germline CDR1 and CDR2 sequences are KGHSH and LQKENI. There are 14 residues in the CDR3. V was clipped by 1 base and J by 8 bases; unmatched bases: 5. CDR3 residues: CASSPLQGAQGYTF. The CDR3 region has the DNA TGTGCCAGCTCACCACTACAGGGGGCGCAAGGCTACACCTTC. Full variable domain (outside the CDR3, taken from reference TRBV18 and TRBJ1-2): NAGVMQNPRHLVRRRGQEARLRCSPMKGHSHVYWYRQLPEEGLKFMVYLQKENIIDESGMPKERFSAEFPKEGPSILRIQQVVRGDSAAYFCASSPLQGAQGYTFGSGTRLTVV.